This T cell receptor (beta chain) was recorded in a study of T cell changes during pregnancy in multiple sclerosis. This clone was detected a few times. TCRdb's copy holds only in-frame clones and misses some; the assay was immunoSEQ multiplex PCR. The table has about 75,000 clones, under 95% seen once. Sequenced here: CD4+ T cells from peripheral blood mononuclear cells, sampled before pregnancy. The sequence derives from a female donor with multiple sclerosis, enrolled in a pregnancy study.

CDR3 region: CASSRQGDQPQHF. For the CDR3, the DNA is TGTGCCAGCAGTAGACAGGGAGACCAGCCCCAGCATTTT. This rearrangement joins TRBV6-1 to TRBJ1-5; 7 nucleotides agree with TRBD1. The V and J ends lost 5 bases and 7 bases, in that order; junction bases with no gene match: 5. Germline CDR1 is MNHNS and CDR2 is SASEGT. The CDR3 is 13 amino acids.